The rows below give T cell receptor beta chains drawn from one sample of a study of blood T cell repertoires in COVID-19. Generated by immunoSEQ multiplex PCR, the TCRdb table keeps only in-frame clones and is missing some. The sample lists 200,000 to 300,000 clones, approximately 83% occurring once. The sample consisted of peripheral blood. The receptors originated from a woman aged 25 to 39 who had recovered from COVID-19. Both conserved end residues are part of each CDR3. D genes are given only for firm matches. Rows may omit the clone size; those that give it use once, few, many or a size class.

d_call	v_call	clone_size	j_call	cdr3_aa	cdr3_nt
NA	TRBV19	NA	TRBJ2-3	CASSIVFRTVGTDTQYF	TGTGCCAGTAGTATAGTATTCAGGACTGTCGGCACAGATACGCAGTATTTT
NA	TRBV19	NA	TRBJ2-6	CASSISRSSGANVLTF	TGTGCCAGTAGTATTAGTAGGAGCTCTGGGGCCAACGTCCTGACTTTC
NA	TRBV9	once	TRBJ2-3	CASSVGQGSYTDTQYF	TGTGCCAGCAGCGTAGGGCAGGGATCATACACGGATACGCAGTATTTT
TRBD2	TRBV7-3	NA	TRBJ2-3	CASSSSWTSGTQYF	TGTGCCAGCAGCTCCTCCTGGACTAGCGGTACGCAGTATTTT
TRBD1	TRBV2	NA	TRBJ1-2	CASSGGGQGPNGYTF	TGTGCCAGCAGTGGGGGGGGACAGGGCCCAAATGGCTACACCTTC
NA	TRBV4-2	NA	TRBJ1-2	CASSQDIGTNYGYTF	TGTGCCAGCAGCCAAGATATCGGGACTAACTATGGCTACACCTTC
NA	TRBV5-6	NA	TRBJ1-2	CASSPRRGFHGYTF	TGTGCCAGCAGCCCCCGGCGGGGGTTCCATGGCTACACCTTC
NA	TRBV5-6	NA	TRBJ1-1	CASSLQGLVTEAFF	TGTGCCAGCAGCTTACAGGGCTTGGTCACTGAAGCTTTCTTT
TRBD1	TRBV6-1	NA	TRBJ2-5	CASSEVIGDRGQETQYF	TGTGCCAGCAGTGAAGTTATAGGGGACAGGGGGCAAGAGACCCAGTACTTC
TRBD1	TRBV7-9	NA	TRBJ1-1	CASSFGQGEISAGAFF	TGTGCCAGCAGCTTCGGACAGGGGGAAATATCCGCGGGAGCTTTCTTT
NA	TRBV18	NA	TRBJ2-7	CASSPSHISDEQYF	TGTGCCAGCTCACCGTCACATATCAGCGACGAGCAGTACTTC
NA	TRBV18	few	TRBJ1-1	CASSPDISEITEAFF	TGTGCCAGCTCACCCGACATTAGCGAGATCACTGAAGCTTTCTTT
TRBD1	TRBV3-1/TRBV3-2	NA	TRBJ2-7	CASSAPGQGAFEQYF	TGTGCCAGCAGCGCACCGGGACAGGGGGCATTCGAGCAGTACTTC
TRBD1	TRBV19	NA	TRBJ1-5	CASRRTWTGNQPQHF	TGTGCCAGTAGAAGGACCTGGACAGGTAATCAGCCCCAGCATTTT
NA	TRBV6-5	once	TRBJ2-2	CASRMLQVRPGELFF	TGTGCCAGCAGAATGTTACAGGTGCGGCCCGGGGAGCTGTTTTTT
TRBD1	TRBV12-5	NA	TRBJ1-5	CASGFSGGLSQPQHF	TGTGCTAGTGGTTTCTCAGGGGGTTTATCTCAGCCCCAGCATTTT
TRBD1	TRBV6-2/TRBV6-3	NA	TRBJ1-5	CASSYSRQGSYSNQPQHF	TGTGCCAGCAGTTACTCGAGACAGGGAAGTTATAGCAATCAGCCCCAGCATTTT
TRBD2	TRBV11-2	few	TRBJ2-3	CASSGRLAGATTSTDTQYF	TGTGCCAGCAGCGGACGACTAGCGGGGGCGACAACTAGCACAGATACGCAGTATTTT
NA	TRBV7-9	NA	TRBJ2-3	CASSRERNTDTQYF	TGTGCCAGCAGTCGGGAGCGGAACACAGATACGCAGTATTTT
TRBD1	TRBV5-1	NA	TRBJ1-5	CASSTGGQGTPQHF	TGCGCCAGCAGTACTGGGGGACAGGGAACGCCCCAGCATTTT
TRBD1	TRBV7-8	NA	TRBJ1-5	CASSLTGGTYQPQHF	TGTGCCAGCAGCTTGACAGGGGGCACCTATCAGCCCCAGCATTTT
NA	TRBV6-2/TRBV6-3	NA	TRBJ1-5	CASSYPRQVSNQPQHF	TGTGCCAGCAGTTACCCGCGACAGGTTAGCAATCAGCCCCAGCATTTT
TRBD2	TRBV12-5	NA	TRBJ2-7	CASGFRGGRTYEQYF	TGTGCTAGTGGTTTTCGGGGGGGTAGAACCTACGAGCAGTACTTC
NA	TRBV6-1	NA	TRBJ2-6	CASSELGAGSGANVLTF	TGTGCCAGCAGTGAATTGGGGGCGGGCTCTGGGGCCAACGTCCTGACTTTC
NA	TRBV5-4	NA	TRBJ2-5	CASSLDREIETQYF	TGTGCCAGCAGCTTGGACAGGGAGATAGAGACCCAGTACTTC
TRBD2	TRBV5-5	NA	TRBJ2-5	CASSSLTSTAQTQYF	TGTGCCAGCAGCTCGTTGACTAGCACCGCTCAGACCCAGTACTTC
NA	TRBV19	NA	TRBJ1-5	CASSIDLEQPQHF	TGTGCCAGTAGTATAGATCTAGAACAGCCCCAGCATTTT
NA	TRBV19	once	TRBJ1-5	CASTSGGSGQPQHF	TGTGCCAGCACTTCCGGTGGGAGTGGTCAGCCCCAGCATTTT
TRBD1	TRBV28	once	TRBJ2-7	CASSLIPGTGGDEQYF	TGTGCCAGCAGTTTGATCCCTGGGACAGGGGGGGACGAGCAGTACTTC
TRBD1	TRBV5-5	once	TRBJ1-5	CASSSGQGGQPQHF	TGTGCCAGCAGCTCGGGACAGGGCGGTCAGCCCCAGCATTTT
NA	TRBV7-3	few	TRBJ2-3	CASSLGATTDTQYF	TGTGCCAGCAGCCTAGGGGCCACCACAGATACGCAGTATTTT
TRBD2	TRBV5-1	NA	TRBJ2-1	CASSWSGAGGYNEQFF	TGCGCCAGCAGCTGGAGTGGGGCGGGGGGCTACAATGAGCAGTTCTTC
NA	TRBV30	NA	TRBJ2-7	CAWDRPAEEQYF	TGTGCCTGGGACAGGCCGGCGGAAGAGCAGTACTTC
NA	TRBV20-1	NA	TRBJ2-7	CSATQGPEQYF	TGCAGTGCTACACAGGGACCCGAGCAGTACTTC
TRBD1	TRBV2	NA	TRBJ1-2	CASSAAGTGLNYGYTF	TGTGCCAGCAGTGCCGCCGGGACAGGGTTGAACTATGGCTACACCTTC
TRBD1	TRBV4-1	NA	TRBJ2-1	CASSPREQGNYNEQFF	TGCGCCAGCAGCCCTCGTGAACAGGGGAACTACAATGAGCAGTTCTTC
NA	TRBV7-3	NA	TRBJ2-1	CASSPSPRTLNEQFF	TGTGCCAGCAGCCCCTCCCCCAGGACATTGAATGAGCAGTTCTTC
TRBD2	TRBV11-2	NA	TRBJ2-3	CASSLVWRGGTDTQYF	TGTGCCAGCAGCTTAGTGTGGCGGGGGGGCACAGATACGCAGTATTTT
TRBD1	TRBV7-9	NA	TRBJ2-7	CASSGQGDDDEQYF	TGTGCCAGCAGCGGGCAGGGGGATGACGACGAGCAGTACTTC
NA	TRBV6-1	NA	TRBJ1-1	CASSEPRGTEAFF	TGTGCCAGCAGTGAGCCCAGGGGCACTGAAGCTTTCTTT
TRBD2	TRBV19	NA	TRBJ2-5	CASSIGGAGSKTQYF	TGTGCCAGTAGTATAGGAGGAGCGGGGTCCAAGACCCAGTACTTC
TRBD1	TRBV18	NA	TRBJ2-7	CASSPLSIGTGAIEQYF	TGTGCCAGCTCACCACTAAGCATCGGGACAGGGGCCATAGAGCAGTACTTC
NA	TRBV5-1	NA	TRBJ2-5	CATSGWVEETQYF	TGCGCCACCTCGGGGTGGGTCGAAGAGACCCAGTACTTC
NA	TRBV5-6	once	TRBJ2-7	CASSSGSYEQYF	TGTGCCAGCAGCTCGGGTAGTTACGAGCAGTACTTC
NA	TRBV5-1	NA	TRBJ1-1	CASSLEGWTEAFF	TGCGCCAGCAGCTTGGAGGGGTGGACTGAAGCTTTCTTT
NA	TRBV18	NA	TRBJ2-7	CASSPPQGPHEQYF	TGTGCCAGCTCACCACCGCAGGGGCCCCACGAGCAGTACTTC
TRBD1	TRBV7-9	NA	TRBJ2-2	CASTPGTGGTGELFF	TGTGCCAGCACCCCTGGGACAGGGGGGACCGGGGAGCTGTTTTTT
NA	TRBV9	NA	TRBJ1-2	CASSVGPAGDYGYTF	TGTGCCAGCAGCGTAGGTCCCGCAGGGGATTATGGCTACACCTTC
TRBD1	TRBV10-3	NA	TRBJ2-7	CAISQGQGYEQYF	TGTGCCATCAGCCAGGGACAGGGTTACGAGCAGTACTTC
NA	TRBV19	NA	TRBJ1-1	CASSIFVQANTEAFF	TGTGCCAGTAGTATTTTCGTACAGGCAAACACTGAAGCTTTCTTT
TRBD2	TRBV27	NA	TRBJ2-3	CASSLFWGGGQYF	TGTGCCAGCAGTTTATTTTGGGGGGGAGGGCAGTATTTT
NA	TRBV27	NA	TRBJ2-7	CASSIQAEDYEQYF	TGTGCCAGCAGTATTCAGGCGGAGGACTACGAGCAGTACTTC
TRBD1	TRBV5-5	NA	TRBJ2-2	CASSVTGGITGELFF	TGTGCCAGCAGCGTTACAGGGGGCATCACCGGGGAGCTGTTTTTT
NA	TRBV2	NA	TRBJ2-7	CASNGGGLPYEQYF	TGTGCCAGCAATGGCGGGGGCTTACCCTACGAGCAGTACTTC